This T cell receptor beta chain was retrieved from a study of preoperative IRX-2 immunotherapy in early breast cancer. TCRdb's table, derived via immunoSEQ multiplex PCR, lists solely in-frame clones and lacks some. The sample has roughly 62,000 clones, approximately 95% seen once. Treatment meaning: preoperative locoregional IRX-2 cytokine immunotherapy. Patients received preoperative, locoregional IRX-2 cytokine immunotherapy in a phase Ib study. This CDR3 has 12 amino acids. V was trimmed by 9 bases and J by 5 bases, leaving 13 bases between them. Germline lookup yields CDR1 LNHDA and CDR2 SQIVND (reference sequence).

V is TRBV19 and J is TRBJ2-5; D is unresolved. This TCR derives from a human donor with breast cancer. This sample was taken from a patient treated with IRX-2 immunotherapy. The CDR3 is CARGRVGETQYF. CDR3 DNA: TGTGCCAGGGGCCGTGTCGGGGAGACCCAGTACTTC.